This TCR beta chain was sequenced during a study of long-term antiretroviral therapy in people with HIV. The count of this clone is one. Its antigen remains unknown. This CDR3 is built from 13 residues. Germline V gene lookup returns CDR1 GTSNPN and CDR2 SVGIG (reference sequence). V dropped 8 bases and J dropped 2 bases, with 14 bases sitting between them. General observations from the study: Comparison with controls showed narrower CDR3 length ranges in HIV repertoires.

Runs used v3.0 of the immunoSEQ assay and were done at survey level. Some clones are missing from TCRdb's copy, which holds only in-frame ones; the method was immunoSEQ multiplex PCR. The table includes 25,000 to 30,000 clones, approximately 79% detected once. The chain joins TRBV30 to TRBJ2-3; D remains unclear. Sequenced material: unsorted PBMCs, taken 2.1 years after starting antiretroviral therapy. This clonotype originated in a man aged 30-40 years with HIV. CDR3 nucleotide sequence: TGTGCCGGGGTGGCGGAGAACACAGATACGCAGTATTTT. Amino acid sequence: CAGVAENTDTQYF.